The clone carrying this T cell receptor beta chain was counted once. Authors' analysis steps: Nucleated cell number was recorded as an estimate derived from reference gene primer amplification. Repertoires were generated with immunoSEQ multiplex PCR, while TCRdb's copy carries only in-frame clones and drops some. V and J calls and clone size come straight from that table; D and trimming were deduced from the DNA. The data hold 110,000 to 150,000 clones, with approximately 85% observed a single time. This record belongs to a study of blood T cell repertoires in COVID-19. Whole-study context: COVID-19 samples collected from the United States, Italy and Spain covered acute and convalescent phases. The cDNA or gDNA used as material had been derived from T cells, B-cell-depleted T cells, or PBMCs.

This CDR3 has 12 amino acids. V dropped 5 bases and J dropped 5 bases, with 9 bases sitting between them. In germline, CDR1 is SGHNT, CDR2 YENEEA. This receptor was identified in a woman older than 75 with acute or convalescent COVID-19. The specimen sequenced was peripheral blood. The chain combines TRBV11-3 with TRBJ1-1; D unclear. This chain's CDR3 is CASSRGRTEAFF. The DNA for the CDR3 is TGTGCCAGCAGCCGAGGTAGAACTGAAGCTTTCTTT.